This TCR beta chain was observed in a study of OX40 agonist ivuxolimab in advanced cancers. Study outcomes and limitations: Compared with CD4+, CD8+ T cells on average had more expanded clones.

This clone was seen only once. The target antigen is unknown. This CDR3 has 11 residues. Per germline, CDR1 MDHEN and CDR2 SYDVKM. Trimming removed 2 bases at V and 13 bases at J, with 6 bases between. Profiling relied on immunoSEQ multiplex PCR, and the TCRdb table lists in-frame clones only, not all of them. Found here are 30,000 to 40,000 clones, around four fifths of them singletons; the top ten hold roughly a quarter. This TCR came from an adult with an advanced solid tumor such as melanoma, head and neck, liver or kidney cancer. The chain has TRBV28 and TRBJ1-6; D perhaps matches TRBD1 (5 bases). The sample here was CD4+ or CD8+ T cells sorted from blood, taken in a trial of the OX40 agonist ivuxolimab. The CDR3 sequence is CASSLGDPLHF. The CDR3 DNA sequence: TGTGCCAGCAGTTTAGGGGACCCCCTCCACTTT.